The T cell receptor (beta chain) described here comes from a study of regulatory T cells in long-lasting Graves disease (dated by TCRdb to the early 2020s). In terms of the full investigation: Newly diagnosed Graves' disease patients had taken antithyroid drugs for less than 3 months. Persistent Graves' disease patients were compared with newly diagnosed Graves' disease patients by peripheral blood TCR sequencing and RNA sequencing. The study was registered as a clinical trial and conducted in China. A total of roughly 35 samples underwent TCR sequencing, from about 13 patients with persistent Graves' disease and 20 or so patients with newly diagnosed Graves' disease.

Study-wide findings and limitations: Peripheral blood alone was examined, since thyroid tissue, which constituted the primary lesion, could not be accessed. Patients with persistent disease shared more public clonotypes (around 3,000) than newly diagnosed patients did (approximately 990). The authors noted that the small sample size was a limitation that may lower accuracy. Sequencing and analysis were limited to the TCR beta chain. Lower TCR Shannon entropy and fewer highly expanded clones were observed in persistent Graves' disease patients than in newly diagnosed patients, which suggested clonal expansion. TRBV28, TRBJ1-2 and TRBJ2-5 were preferentially used in persistent disease, while TRBV20-1 and TRBJ2-1 were favored in newly diagnosed disease.

Taken from cysteine to phenylalanine, the CDR3 has 15 residues. The DNA shown is the 45-base CDR3, in frame from base 1. Germline trimming amounts to 7 bases on V and 7 bases on J, with 16 as the count of junction bases outside the gene matches. Per the germline V gene (reference sequence), SEHNR is the CDR1 and FQNEAQ is the CDR2. As to this clonotype: Which antigen it targets is not known. No much larger clone exists at a distance of one base, and base qualities are not known.

The receptor library was made with multiplex PCR. Instrument used: Illumina HiSeq 4000. TCR beta libraries were built with iRepertoire HTBI primers and Arm-PCR amplification of CDR3 regions. Gel purification was performed on PCR products prior to sequencing. The paper's data handling went like this. Across samples, about 64 TRBV and 14 TRBJ segments were identified and used for gene usage analysis of CDR3 amino acid clonotypes. COPE and FqMerger were used to merge filtered high-quality paired reads into contigs. Contigs were aligned with BLAST to IMGT TRBV, TRBD and TRBJ reference genes, and CDR3 was defined per IMGT. Highly expanded clones were defined as clonotypes with a frequency above 0.1%. Repertoire diversity was measured by Shannon entropy, and V-J evenness by the Gini coefficient. Clonotypes shared by more than one individual were considered public. Using fastp at Q25 and MiXCR, TCRdb reprocessed the public reads and kept productive beta chains. When rows share a CDR3 protein, they turn into one entry using the most common DNA and genes. TCRdb's processing, not the authors' own work, is the source of the V and J calls. This sample gives around 450,000 distinct CDR3 sequences in total; about 16% of them show up just once. Together, the top ten hold 16% of the sample.

The sample's time point label, decoded: newly diagnosed GD, antithyroid drugs for less than 3 months. For both TCR sequencing and RNA sequencing, RNA was extracted from PBMCs in TRIzol. The diagnosis of Graves' disease was made according to American Thyroid Association guidelines. Recruitment of patients was carried out at an endocrinology department in Xi'an, China. Each patient gave approximately 10 milliliters of peripheral blood, collected in an EDTA anticoagulant tube. PBMCs were isolated by Ficoll Paque Plus density gradient separation without further T cell sorting. RNA quality was checked with an Agilent 2100 Bioanalyzer and agarose gel, and concentration with a NanoDrop 2000. These data were likewise used in another study, on T cells in Graves' hyperthyroidism and ophthalmopathy. That second report states: Stable Graves' hyperthyroidism was defined as no progression to ophthalmopathy during 18 months of follow-up. Hyperthyroidism patients were newly diagnosed, had a disease duration of under 2 months, and were aged 18 to 65 years. Exclusion was applied to patients with uncontrolled infections, other autoimmune diseases, pregnancy or lactation. Clinical symptoms, serum thyroxine and TRAb, thyroid ultrasound, and orbital computed tomography formed the basis for the diagnoses. A first-round RT-PCR of the TCR CDR3 used the HTBI primer set with the Qiagen OneStep RT-PCR kit. Most expanded thyroid clonotypes (frequency above 0.001) were also found in blood, which suggests that blood repertoires may mirror thyroid immune responses. Ophthalmopathy was separated from stable hyperthyroidism by a 13 V-J signature model, with about 88% sensitivity and roughly 81% specificity obtained in cross-validation and 80%/75% obtained in testing. During validation, the model predicted progression to ophthalmopathy a median of around six months ahead of onset, with more than 55% sensitivity and 72% to 80% specificity. To identify distinguishing TCR V-J signatures, a discovery cohort of 100 or so patients was used, comprising roughly 45 with Graves' ophthalmopathy and around 57 with stable Graves' hyperthyroidism. Prospective prediction of ophthalmopathy was tested in an independent validation cohort of approximately 19 hyperthyroidism patients and 15 to 17 patients who later progressed to ophthalmopathy. The 75 to 100 discovery patients were randomly split 7:3 into training and test sets. In addition, the study compared T-cell repertoires in thyroid tissue and in blood from roughly six Graves' hyperthyroidism patients. Once sampling was done, hyperthyroidism patients were given methimazole at a starting dose of 30 mg daily, whereas ophthalmopathy patients were given high-dose intravenous methylprednisolone. Libraries were constructed in a second round of multiplex PCR, after which size selection and purification were performed. Sequencing of the libraries was done on an Illumina HiSeq2000 using paired-end 100 bp reads. SOAPnuke was used to process the raw data, throwing out any read that contained adapters or uncalled bases, had a mean Phred below 15, or lacked an exact constant-primer or identifier match. High-quality paired reads were merged with COPE v1.2.5, and unique nucleotide sequences were defined as clonotypes. MiTCR v1.1 was used to align the clonotypes against IMGT TRBV, TRBD and TRBJ reference segments. The analysis was restricted to V-J combinations with a frequency above 0.0001, which together covered 99.2% of the repertoires. A TCS score was defined as the ratio between F50 (clonal expansion) and ExV (chaos), using BLOSUM62-based TCRdist between CDR3 peptides within each V-J. Welch's t-statistics and random forest reduced roughly 530 V-J features to 10 to 15, which were used in a naive Bayes classifier (R e1071). No statistical method was used to fix the sample size in advance, and group allocation was not hidden from the investigators. The paper reports TCR Vbeta CDR3 sequencing of over 130 peripheral blood samples: around 45 ophthalmopathy, around 80 hyperthyroidism and about 17 progressor patients.

The rearrangement joined TRBV7-9 to TRBJ2-7; 7 nucleotides in the junction match TRBD1. The sample consisted of peripheral blood mononuclear cells (PBMCs), taken at new diagnosis, from a patient treated with antithyroid drugs. The source of this sequence is a woman in her thirties with Graves disease. Donor details come from another sample of the same person, matched by shared clones. The nucleotides are TGTGCCAGCACCCTCGGGACAGTCTACCGTGGGGAGCAGTACTTC. It codes for CASTLGTVYRGEQYF. Beyond the CDR3, the reference TRBV7-9 and TRBJ2-7 genes provide the residues; the full variable domain reads: DTGVSQNPRHKITKRGQNVTFRCDPISEHNRLYWYRQTLGQGPEFLTYFQNEAQLEKSRLLSDRFSAERPKGSFSTLEIQRTEQGDSAMYLCASTLGTVYRGEQYFGPGTRLTVT.